This TCR beta chain derives from a study of shared clonotypes between healthy human individuals. Worth noting for this clone: Its target is not known.

TCRdb's table, derived via immunoSEQ multiplex PCR, lists solely in-frame clones and lacks some. The profile covers hundreds of thousands of clones, with approximately 79% appearing a single time and 10% taken by the ten largest. Study conclusions and caveats: Relative to clonotypes present in all four donors, those not shared had lower generation probabilities.

What was sequenced was memory CD4+ T cells sorted from blood. Subset denoted: CD45RA-negative fraction. This clonotype was obtained from a man younger than 45 in good health.

The CDR3 DNA follows: TGTGCCAGCAGCTTAGGCGCTTCACTTACTGGGGCCAACGTCCTGACTTTC. It encodes CASSLGASLTGANVLTF. This rearrangement joins TRBV7-6 to TRBJ2-6; D not certain. This CDR3 is 17 amino acids long. The germline CDR1 and CDR2 sequences are SGHVS and FNYEAQ. V lost 1 base and J lost 2, with 12 bases in between.